This T cell receptor (beta chain) was retrieved from a study of cytomegalovirus exposure and HLA in healthy donors. Across the study: Out of 150 million to 200 million T cells, an earlier analysis found around 110 million unique TCR beta sequences in total. Findings and limits, study-wide: In an earlier analysis, most TCR beta V segments were productive about 87% or about 30% of the time. Most CMV-associated TCR beta chains were later found to appear HLA-restricted. Sequencing depth roughly uniform across donors was assumed in presence/absence analyses.

The study ran its PCR with 60 Vbeta and 13 Jbeta primers. Data came from immunoSEQ multiplex PCR; TCRdb stores just in-frame clones and leaves some out. Here the sample spans approximately 150,000 clones, roughly four fifths being singletons. Trimming removed 5 bases from V and 6 bases from J; junction bases left unmatched: 10. The CDR3 contains 14 residues. Germline V gives CDR1 SGHNT, CDR2 YYREEE (reference sequence). Remarks on this clone: As yet, its antigen is unknown.

Sample: PBMCs. The clonotype comes from a woman aged 45 to 65 in good health and CMV-seronegative. This sequence joins TRBV5-4 and TRBJ1-1; TRBD1 aligns across 7 bases. CDR3 loop: CASRQQGRWSEAFF. The CDR3 nucleotides are TGTGCCAGCAGACAACAGGGGAGATGGTCTGAAGCTTTCTTT.